The present T cell receptor (beta chain) was sequenced within a study of blood T cell repertoires in COVID-19. Study as a whole: The United States, Italy and Spain were the sources of the acute and convalescent COVID-19 samples. The analysed material was cDNA or gDNA that came from T cells, B-cell-depleted T cells, or PBMCs.

Original analysis: Reference gene primers were amplified, and this amplification served to estimate nucleated cell counts. The method was immunoSEQ multiplex PCR; TCRdb's version includes in-frame clones alone and lacks a portion of them. From that table come the V and J calls and clone size; the DNA was used to work out D and trimming. This sample has about 28,000 clones, with over 70% found just once. The CDR3 length is 12 residues. This receptor was obtained from a woman aged 55-75 years with acute or convalescent COVID-19. Material: peripheral blood. This chain connects TRBV21-1 to TRBJ1-4; no DNA check was done on the table's D call, TRBD1. TRBV21-1 is tagged as a pseudogene. The DNA for the CDR3 is TGTGCCGACCTGGGGGCGGATGAAAAACTGTTTTTT. Residues: CADLGADEKLFF.